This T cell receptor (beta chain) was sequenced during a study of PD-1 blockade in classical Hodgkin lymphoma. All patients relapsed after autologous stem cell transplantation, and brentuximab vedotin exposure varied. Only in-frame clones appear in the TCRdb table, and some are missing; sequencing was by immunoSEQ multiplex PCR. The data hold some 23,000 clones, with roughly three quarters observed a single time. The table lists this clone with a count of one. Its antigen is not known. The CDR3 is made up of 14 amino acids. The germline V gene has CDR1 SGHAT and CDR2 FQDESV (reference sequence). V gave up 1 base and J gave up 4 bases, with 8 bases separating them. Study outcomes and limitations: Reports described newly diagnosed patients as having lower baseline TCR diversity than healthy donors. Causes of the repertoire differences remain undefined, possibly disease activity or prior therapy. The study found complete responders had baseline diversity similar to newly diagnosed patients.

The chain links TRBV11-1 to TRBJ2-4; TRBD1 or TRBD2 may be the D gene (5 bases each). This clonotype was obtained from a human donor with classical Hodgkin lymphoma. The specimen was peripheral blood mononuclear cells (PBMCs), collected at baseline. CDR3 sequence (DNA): TGTGCCAGCAGCTTAGGTTGGGGGAAAAACATTCAGTACTTC. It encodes CASSLGWGKNIQYF.